A selection of T cell receptor beta chains follows, all from one sample in a study of cytomegalovirus exposure and HLA in healthy donors. Assay: immunoSEQ multiplex PCR; the TCRdb copy retains only in-frame clones and omits some. Of approximately 160,000 clones in the sample, more than 65% are singletons; the top ten hold about 5%. The source material was PBMCs. The source is a man younger than 40 in good health and CMV-seropositive. Each CDR3 is given with its conserved first and last residue. D genes are given only for firm matches. Clone sizes are given selectively: once, few, many, or a class where the clone is expanded.

d_call: -
clone_size: -
v_call: TRBV28
j_call: TRBJ1-5
cdr3_nt: TGTGCCAGTTTGTCGGGCAATCAGCCCCAGCATTTT
cdr3_aa: CASLSGNQPQHF

d_call: -
clone_size: -
v_call: TRBV28
j_call: TRBJ1-2
cdr3_nt: TGTGCCAGCAGTTCTTCACAGGGATCTTATGGCTACACCTTC
cdr3_aa: CASSSSQGSYGYTF

d_call: -
clone_size: -
v_call: TRBV6-1
j_call: TRBJ2-5
cdr3_nt: TGTGCCAGCAGTGCTGGAGGGGAGACCCAGTACTTC
cdr3_aa: CASSAGGETQYF

d_call: TRBD1
clone_size: -
v_call: TRBV6-1
j_call: TRBJ2-7
cdr3_nt: TGTGCCATCTCACAGGGGCTAGCTGCCTACGAGCAGTACTTC
cdr3_aa: CAISQGLAAYEQYF

d_call: -
clone_size: -
v_call: TRBV15
j_call: TRBJ1-6
cdr3_nt: TGTGCCACCAGCAGAGATCTTGGGGGCATGGGTTCACCCCTCCACTTT
cdr3_aa: CATSRDLGGMGSPLHF

d_call: TRBD2
clone_size: -
v_call: TRBV11-2
j_call: TRBJ2-7
cdr3_nt: TGTGCCAGCAGCTTCGGGACTAGGAGTTTCGAGCAGTACTTC
cdr3_aa: CASSFGTRSFEQYF

d_call: -
clone_size: -
v_call: TRBV5-1
j_call: TRBJ1-2
cdr3_nt: TGCGCCAGCAGCTTGGTCCCCCTAAGCTTAGCAGATGGCTACACCTTC
cdr3_aa: CASSLVPLSLADGYTF

d_call: TRBD2
clone_size: -
v_call: TRBV5-1
j_call: TRBJ2-3
cdr3_nt: TGCGCCAGCAGCAAGACTAGCGGGGGGGTTGGGAGCACAGATACGCAGTATTTT
cdr3_aa: CASSKTSGGVGSTDTQYF

d_call: -
clone_size: -
v_call: TRBV7-2
j_call: TRBJ2-5
cdr3_nt: TGTGCCAGCAGCCCCTTGGGGCTAACCCAGTACTTC
cdr3_aa: CASSPLGLTQYF

d_call: -
clone_size: -
v_call: TRBV11-2
j_call: TRBJ1-6
cdr3_nt: TGTGCCAGCAGTTCTGGACAGAGCTCCTATAATTCACCCCTCCACTTT
cdr3_aa: CASSSGQSSYNSPLHF

d_call: TRBD2
clone_size: -
v_call: TRBV4-3
j_call: TRBJ2-3
cdr3_nt: TGCGCCAGCAGCCAAGGACTAGCGTTCGAGGATACGCAGTATTTT
cdr3_aa: CASSQGLAFEDTQYF

d_call: -
clone_size: -
v_call: TRBV2
j_call: TRBJ2-2
cdr3_nt: TGTGCCAGCAAGAGGTCCTACACCGGGGAGCTGTTTTTT
cdr3_aa: CASKRSYTGELFF

d_call: TRBD1
clone_size: -
v_call: TRBV7-2
j_call: TRBJ2-5
cdr3_nt: TGTGCCAGCAGCCGACAGGGGGCTGGGGGAAAAGAGACCCAGTACTTC
cdr3_aa: CASSRQGAGGKETQYF

d_call: TRBD2
clone_size: -
v_call: TRBV25-1
j_call: TRBJ2-7
cdr3_nt: TGTGCCAGCAGTGAAGCGGGGGGGTACGAGCAGTACTTC
cdr3_aa: CASSEAGGYEQYF

d_call: -
clone_size: -
v_call: TRBV9
j_call: TRBJ1-2
cdr3_nt: TGTGCCAGCAGCGTAGATCCCGTTTCCCGAGCTCCCTATGGCTACACCTTC
cdr3_aa: CASSVDPVSRAPYGYTF

d_call: -
clone_size: -
v_call: TRBV11-2
j_call: TRBJ2-7
cdr3_nt: TGTGCCAGCAGCTCCCTGAGGTGGCCCGGCGAGCAGTACTTC
cdr3_aa: CASSSLRWPGEQYF

d_call: TRBD1
clone_size: -
v_call: TRBV9
j_call: TRBJ2-1
cdr3_nt: TGTGCCAGCAGCGTAGAGGGACAGGGGGCCTATGAGCAGTTCTTC
cdr3_aa: CASSVEGQGAYEQFF

d_call: -
clone_size: -
v_call: TRBV7-2
j_call: TRBJ2-1
cdr3_nt: TGTGCCAGCAGCACCAAACAGGGAACCTACAATGAGCAGTTCTTC
cdr3_aa: CASSTKQGTYNEQFF

d_call: TRBD2
clone_size: few
v_call: TRBV30
j_call: TRBJ2-5
cdr3_nt: TGTGCCTGGAGAAGGGCTAGCGGGAGGAGAGAGACCCAGTACTTC
cdr3_aa: CAWRRASGRRETQYF

d_call: -
clone_size: -
v_call: TRBV5-8
j_call: TRBJ1-5
cdr3_nt: TGTGCCAGCAGCTTTCAGGGCTTTAGCAATCAGCCCCAGCATTTT
cdr3_aa: CASSFQGFSNQPQHF

d_call: TRBD1
clone_size: -
v_call: TRBV4-1
j_call: TRBJ1-2
cdr3_nt: TGCGCCAGCAGCTCCCAACCGGGACAGGGGGCTGAAGGCTACACCTTC
cdr3_aa: CASSSQPGQGAEGYTF

d_call: -
clone_size: -
v_call: TRBV7-9
j_call: TRBJ2-7
cdr3_nt: TGTGCCAGCAGCCCTATAAGCTACGAGCAGTACTTC
cdr3_aa: CASSPISYEQYF

d_call: -
clone_size: -
v_call: TRBV7-8
j_call: TRBJ2-7
cdr3_nt: TGTGCCAGCAGCACCACAGGGAACTACGAGCAGTACTTC
cdr3_aa: CASSTTGNYEQYF

d_call: -
clone_size: -
v_call: TRBV7-2
j_call: TRBJ2-1
cdr3_nt: TGTGCCAGCATCTCAGGGACTCCCCGGGGGGAGCAGTTCTTC
cdr3_aa: CASISGTPRGEQFF

d_call: -
clone_size: -
v_call: TRBV29-1
j_call: TRBJ2-1
cdr3_nt: TGCAGCGTTGTGGGCCCTGGGTCCAATGAGCAGTTCTTC
cdr3_aa: CSVVGPGSNEQFF

d_call: TRBD1
clone_size: -
v_call: TRBV27
j_call: TRBJ2-7
cdr3_nt: TGTGCCAGCGGGTGGGGACAGGGGGTCTACGAGCAGTACTTC
cdr3_aa: CASGWGQGVYEQYF

d_call: TRBD1
clone_size: -
v_call: TRBV27
j_call: TRBJ1-1
cdr3_nt: TGTGCCAGCAGTTCCGGGACAGCTACGAACACTGAAGCTTTCTTT
cdr3_aa: CASSSGTATNTEAFF

d_call: TRBD2
clone_size: -
v_call: TRBV4-1
j_call: TRBJ2-1
cdr3_nt: TGCGCCAGCAGCCAAAAAACGGGACTAGGACCCTACAATGAGCAGTTCTTC
cdr3_aa: CASSQKTGLGPYNEQFF

d_call: TRBD2
clone_size: once
v_call: TRBV7-2
j_call: TRBJ2-7
cdr3_nt: TGTGCCAGCAGCTCCAGTGTTACTAGCGGGGGGTCCTACGAGCAGTACTTC
cdr3_aa: CASSSSVTSGGSYEQYF

d_call: -
clone_size: -
v_call: TRBV11-2
j_call: TRBJ2-7
cdr3_nt: TGTGCCAGCAGCTTAGATCGCGTCTACGAGCAGTACTTC
cdr3_aa: CASSLDRVYEQYF

d_call: -
clone_size: -
v_call: TRBV19
j_call: TRBJ1-4
cdr3_nt: TGTGCCAGTAGTGCCGGATCGGGAGCGCTAAAACTGTTTTTT
cdr3_aa: CASSAGSGALKLFF

d_call: TRBD1
clone_size: -
v_call: TRBV6-7
j_call: TRBJ1-6
cdr3_nt: TGTGCCAGCAGTTACCCGACAGGGTTTGATTCACCCCTCCACTTT
cdr3_aa: CASSYPTGFDSPLHF

d_call: TRBD1
clone_size: once
v_call: TRBV11-3
j_call: TRBJ1-3
cdr3_nt: TGTGCCAGCAGCGGACAGGGGTCCGATGGAAACACCATATATTTT
cdr3_aa: CASSGQGSDGNTIYF

d_call: -
clone_size: -
v_call: TRBV5-1
j_call: TRBJ1-4
cdr3_nt: TGCGCCAGCAGCCCGGGAGTCCTAGAAAAACTGTTTTTT
cdr3_aa: CASSPGVLEKLFF

d_call: -
clone_size: -
v_call: TRBV27
j_call: TRBJ2-6
cdr3_nt: TGTGCCAGCAGTTTGGGAGGACCTGGGGCCAACGTCCTGACTTTC
cdr3_aa: CASSLGGPGANVLTF

d_call: -
clone_size: -
v_call: TRBV29-1
j_call: TRBJ1-1
cdr3_nt: TGCAGCTACTTGGGGGCGAACACTGAAGCTTTCTTT
cdr3_aa: CSYLGANTEAFF

d_call: TRBD1
clone_size: -
v_call: TRBV2
j_call: TRBJ1-1
cdr3_nt: TGTGCCAGCAGGCCCGGACAGGGGGCGACCACTGAAGCTTTCTTT
cdr3_aa: CASRPGQGATTEAFF

d_call: -
clone_size: -
v_call: TRBV29-1
j_call: TRBJ1-4
cdr3_nt: TGCAGCGTTGAACAGGGGGAAAAACTGTTTTTT
cdr3_aa: CSVEQGEKLFF

d_call: TRBD2
clone_size: few
v_call: TRBV5-4
j_call: TRBJ2-3
cdr3_nt: TGTGCCAGCAGCTTGACGGGACTAGACACAGATACGCAGTATTTT
cdr3_aa: CASSLTGLDTDTQYF

d_call: -
clone_size: -
v_call: TRBV5-1
j_call: TRBJ2-7
cdr3_nt: TGCGCCAGCAGCTTCGGGGACGGGGGAGCTTACGAGCAGTACTTC
cdr3_aa: CASSFGDGGAYEQYF

d_call: TRBD2
clone_size: -
v_call: TRBV18
j_call: TRBJ2-3
cdr3_nt: TGTGCCAGCTCACCACCTAACAGCGGGAGGGCCGGAACAGATACGCAGTATTTT
cdr3_aa: CASSPPNSGRAGTDTQYF

d_call: -
clone_size: -
v_call: TRBV28
j_call: TRBJ1-4
cdr3_nt: TGTGCCAGCGTGAGGGCAACTAATGAAAAACTGTTTTTT
cdr3_aa: CASVRATNEKLFF

d_call: -
clone_size: few
v_call: TRBV7-9
j_call: TRBJ1-5
cdr3_nt: TGTTCCAGCAGCCGCTCCGGAGATCAGCCCCAGCATTTT
cdr3_aa: CSSSRSGDQPQHF

d_call: -
clone_size: -
v_call: TRBV7-2
j_call: TRBJ1-1
cdr3_nt: TGTGCCAGCAGCGCGGACGGACAGAACACTGAAGCTTTCTTT
cdr3_aa: CASSADGQNTEAFF

d_call: -
clone_size: few
v_call: TRBV6-1
j_call: TRBJ1-2
cdr3_nt: TGTGCCACAAGCTTCGCAGCCGACACTAACTATGGCTACACCTTC
cdr3_aa: CATSFAADTNYGYTF

d_call: -
clone_size: -
v_call: TRBV28
j_call: TRBJ2-7
cdr3_nt: TGTGCCAGCAGTTGGGGTGGGGGGACCTACGAGCAGTACTTC
cdr3_aa: CASSWGGGTYEQYF

d_call: TRBD1
clone_size: few
v_call: TRBV7-9
j_call: TRBJ1-1
cdr3_nt: TGTGCCAGCAGCTTAGCTATCGGGCAGGGGGCCACTGAAGCTTTCTTT
cdr3_aa: CASSLAIGQGATEAFF

d_call: -
clone_size: -
v_call: TRBV5-6
j_call: TRBJ2-5
cdr3_nt: TGTGCCAGCAGCTTGATGGCCCAGGAGGGTCACGGAGAGACCCAGTACTTC
cdr3_aa: CASSLMAQEGHGETQYF

d_call: -
clone_size: -
v_call: TRBV5-1
j_call: TRBJ1-2
cdr3_nt: TGCGCCAGCAGCCCACATCAAGGGGGTGGAATGGATGGCTACACCTTC
cdr3_aa: CASSPHQGGGMDGYTF

d_call: TRBD1
clone_size: few
v_call: TRBV6-5
j_call: TRBJ2-5
cdr3_nt: TGTGCCAGCAGTTATGGGACAGGGGTCGAGACCCAGTACTTC
cdr3_aa: CASSYGTGVETQYF

d_call: -
clone_size: few
v_call: TRBV7-9
j_call: TRBJ2-1
cdr3_nt: TGTGCCAGCAGGGTAGCGGAAACATCCTACAATGAGCAGTTCTTC
cdr3_aa: CASRVAETSYNEQFF

d_call: TRBD1
clone_size: -
v_call: TRBV28
j_call: TRBJ2-7
cdr3_nt: TGTGCCAGCATACAGGGGGCTAACGAGCAGTACTTC
cdr3_aa: CASIQGANEQYF

d_call: -
clone_size: -
v_call: TRBV6-1
j_call: TRBJ1-3
cdr3_nt: TGTGCCAGCATCCGCACTTCTGGAAACACCATATATTTT
cdr3_aa: CASIRTSGNTIYF

d_call: -
clone_size: -
v_call: TRBV30
j_call: TRBJ2-1
cdr3_nt: TGTGCCTGGAGTGTAGGGACAACATCCTACAATGAGCAGTTCTTC
cdr3_aa: CAWSVGTTSYNEQFF

d_call: -
clone_size: -
v_call: TRBV28
j_call: TRBJ2-7
cdr3_nt: TGTGCCAGCACCTTGGACCCCGGGACATCGGCCTACGAGCAGTACTTC
cdr3_aa: CASTLDPGTSAYEQYF

d_call: -
clone_size: few
v_call: TRBV7-9
j_call: TRBJ1-1
cdr3_nt: TGTGCCAGCAGCCTCGTGAGGGGGAATGAAGCTTTCTTT
cdr3_aa: CASSLVRGNEAFF

d_call: -
clone_size: -
v_call: TRBV28
j_call: TRBJ1-5
cdr3_nt: TGTGCCAGCAGTCCCCCCCGGGTGGCTCAGCCCCAGCATTTT
cdr3_aa: CASSPPRVAQPQHF